The T cell receptor beta chain under discussion was sequenced for a study of T cell repertoires in aging, cancer and after chemotherapy. Looking at the study overall: Healthy donor repertoires were recorded over several months to years and showed clear clonal overlap. Roughly 9.3 million TCR reads made up the full dataset. Study-level points and caveats: Compared with age-matched healthy donors, untreated hematological or solid cancer patients showed higher blood TCR clonality. Healthy donors lost TCR diversity with age mainly through richness, cancer patients through richness and evenness.

A mixed TRB-A/B primer pool amplified rearranged TRB by multiplex touch-down PCR. TCRdb ran MiXCR on the multiplex PCR reads and lists one entry per CDR3 protein. The sample records about 11,000 distinct CDR3 sequences, 35% to 50% being singletons. Trimming took off 6 bases at V and 5 bases at J, with 16 bases between the two ends. Germline loops: CDR1 MNHNY, CDR2 SVGAGI (reference sequence). The CDR3 runs to 14 residues. The table lists this clonotype with a few counts. What it binds is unknown. Amplification of TCR beta used genomic DNA extracted from peripheral blood. The genes are TRBV6-6 and TRBJ1-2; D is uncertain. The TCR sequence derives from a human donor in good health. The sequencing sample was made of blood. The CDR3 loop is CASRSSDDQYGYTF. CDR3 coding DNA: TGTGCCAGCAGGTCTTCAGATGACCAGTATGGCTACACCTTC.